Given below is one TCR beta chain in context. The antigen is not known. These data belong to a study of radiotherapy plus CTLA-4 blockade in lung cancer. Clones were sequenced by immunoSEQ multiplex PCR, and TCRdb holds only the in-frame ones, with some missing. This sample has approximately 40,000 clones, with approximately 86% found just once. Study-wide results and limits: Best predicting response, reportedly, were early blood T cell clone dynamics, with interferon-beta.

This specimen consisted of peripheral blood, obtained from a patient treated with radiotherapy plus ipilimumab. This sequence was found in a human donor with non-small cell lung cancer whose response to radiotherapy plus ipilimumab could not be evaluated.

The CDR3, as DNA: TGTGCCAGCAGCGTAGCGGGACAGTTCTACAATGAGCAGTTCTTC. Translation: CASSVAGQFYNEQFF. J is TRBJ2-1 and V is TRBV9; 7 positions agree with TRBD1. V trimming: 0 bases; J trimming: 3 bases; junction bases outside the gene matches: 3. Germline V lookup: CDR1 SGDLS, CDR2 YYNGEE. The CDR3 is made up of 15 amino acids. Full variable domain (remainder filled in from reference TRBV9 and TRBJ2-1): DSGVTQTPKHLITATGQRVTLRCSPRSGDLSVYWYQQSLDQGLQFLIQYYNGEERAKGNILERFSAQQFPDLHSELNLSSLELGDSALYFCASSVAGQFYNEQFFGPGTRLTVL.